A selection of T cell receptor beta chains follows, all from one sample in a study of sequential checkpoint blockade in melanoma. The data were produced by immunoSEQ multiplex PCR, yet TCRdb's version contains in-frame clones alone and is incomplete. The table has more than 10,000 clones, roughly 21% seen once. Here the sequenced sample was tumor tissue (inferred from file names), taken from a patient given nivolumab and ipilimumab in sequence. The receptors derive from a human donor with melanoma. CDR3s include the opening cysteine and the closing phenylalanine or tryptophan. The order of the fields is CDR3 protein, CDR3 DNA, J gene, V gene, clone size, D gene. The D gene is left open where the match is weak. For some rows the clone size is stated as once, few or many, or as a class when expanded; others skip it.

CDR3 protein: CAITQTGVGQPQHF
CDR3 DNA: TGTGCCATAACACAAACAGGGGTTGGTCAGCCCCAGCATTTT
J gene: TRBJ1-5
V gene: TRBV28
clone size: -
D gene: TRBD1

CDR3 protein: CASSITGLAGEQYF
CDR3 DNA: TGTGCCAGTAGTATCACAGGTTTAGCGGGCGAGCAGTACTTC
J gene: TRBJ2-7
V gene: TRBV19
clone size: -
D gene: TRBD2

CDR3 protein: CASSPHTGANYGYTF
CDR3 DNA: TGTGCCAGCAGTCCCCACACAGGGGCTAACTATGGCTACACCTTC
J gene: TRBJ1-2
V gene: TRBV28
clone size: many
D gene: TRBD1

CDR3 protein: CASSSLETIAKNIQYF
CDR3 DNA: TGTGCCAGCAGTTCCTTAGAGACTATAGCCAAAAACATTCAGTACTTC
J gene: TRBJ2-4
V gene: TRBV28
clone size: -
D gene: -

CDR3 protein: CASSLTPGLNTDTQYF
CDR3 DNA: TGTGCCAGCAGCTTAACCCCGGGGCTCAACACAGATACGCAGTATTTT
J gene: TRBJ2-3
V gene: TRBV11-3
clone size: few
D gene: -

CDR3 protein: CASLLRAGPGNEQFF
CDR3 DNA: TGTGCCAGCCTCCTTAGAGCGGGTCCCGGGAATGAGCAGTTCTTC
J gene: TRBJ2-1
V gene: TRBV6-8
clone size: -
D gene: -

CDR3 protein: CASSYSRVDTQYF
CDR3 DNA: TGTGCCAGCAGTTACTCTCGGGTAGATACGCAGTATTTT
J gene: TRBJ2-3
V gene: TRBV6-8
clone size: medium-sized
D gene: -

CDR3 protein: CASSLGGSGPPQGWETQYF
CDR3 DNA: TGCGCCAGCAGCTTGGGAGGTAGCGGGCCCCCCCAGGGTTGGGAGACCCAGTACTTC
J gene: TRBJ2-5
V gene: TRBV5-1
clone size: -
D gene: TRBD2

CDR3 protein: CASSLPTTRDRDGDTQYF
CDR3 DNA: TGTGCCAGCAGTTTACCAACGACCCGGGACAGGGACGGAGATACGCAGTATTTT
J gene: TRBJ2-3
V gene: TRBV28
clone size: few
D gene: TRBD1

CDR3 protein: CASSYSGGSYGYTF
CDR3 DNA: TGTGCCAGCAGTTACTCGGGAGGGAGCTATGGCTACACCTTC
J gene: TRBJ1-2
V gene: TRBV6-8
clone size: -
D gene: -

CDR3 protein: CAISESGGSLHTGELFF
CDR3 DNA: TGTGCCATCAGTGAGTCCGGCGGGAGTTTACACACCGGGGAGCTGTTTTTT
J gene: TRBJ2-2
V gene: TRBV10-3
clone size: few
D gene: TRBD2

CDR3 protein: CASSITGRDSPLHF
CDR3 DNA: TGTGCCAGCAGTATAACAGGGAGGGATTCACCCCTCCACTTT
J gene: TRBJ1-6
V gene: TRBV6-8
clone size: few
D gene: -

CDR3 protein: CASSSQRGSSMGMNTEAFF
CDR3 DNA: TGTGCCAGCAGCTCCCAGAGGGGGTCGTCGATGGGTATGAACACTGAAGCTTTCTTT
J gene: TRBJ1-1
V gene: TRBV11-3
clone size: few
D gene: -

CDR3 protein: CASSRDRGGTDTQYF
CDR3 DNA: TGTGCCAGTAGCCGGGACAGGGGAGGGACAGATACGCAGTATTTT
J gene: TRBJ2-3
V gene: TRBV19
clone size: -
D gene: TRBD1

CDR3 protein: CASSLLAGTYNEQFF
CDR3 DNA: TGTGCCAGCTCACTTCTAGCGGGGACCTACAATGAGCAGTTCTTC
J gene: TRBJ2-1
V gene: TRBV18
clone size: -
D gene: TRBD2